This record concerns one TCR beta chain sequence. The specificity of this receptor is unknown. No much larger clone is present one base from it, and per-base qualities are unavailable. TCR CDR3 regions were amplified from genomic DNA by multiplex PCR using the deep immunoSEQ assay. Extracted genomic DNA from each cell subset was distributed evenly across all wells of several immunoSEQ 96-well plates, and each plate was treated as a replicate. For sorted subsets, around 200 ng genomic DNA, equal to 30,000 or so T cell genomes, was loaded into each replicate PCR. Purified libraries were measured with a Qubit 3.0 fluorometer, size-checked on a Bioanalyzer 2100, and measured again with the KAPA Library Quantification kit. A separate single-read 150-cycle Illumina NextSeq 550 flow cell was used to sequence each immunoSEQ 96-well plate. From the authors' description of their analysis: The immunoSEQ output contained only junctional sequences without quality scores, so filtering could not match that applied to full-length reads. To assign V/J genes and CDR3, sequences were annotated against IMGT germline references using PyIR, a Python wrapper for IgBLAST v1.9. Reads were filtered out if the reads had weak V/J assignments (E-value above 1e-6), no CDR3, stop codons, out-of-frame junctions, or ambiguous translated residues. V3J clonotypes were defined as sequences sharing an identical inferred V gene, J gene, and CDR3 amino acid sequence. The percentage overlap between two repertoires was calculated by dividing the number of shared unique clonotypes by the size of the smaller repertoire. Repertoire richness was assessed with RTK rarefaction, the Chao1 estimator, and Recon v2.1 estimates of unobserved clonotypes. For all TCRbeta clonotypes obtained by the gDNA method from a handful of donors, generation probabilities were computed with OLGA. Sourced from immuneACCESS, this table was stored by TCRdb with only in-frame sequences that have V and J called. A share of the clones is absent; for the studies checked, an unresolved V gene accounts for under half, and the remainder has no known explanation. For V, J and clone size, that table is used; D and trimming come from the DNA. The sample table holds hundreds of thousands of clones, of which around 73% were seen once. Around 1.8% of the sample comes from the top ten.

Donors were healthy HIV-negative adults with no recently reported acute infections or vaccinations. Only Caucasian adults living in Nashville, Tennessee, USA were represented among the donors. CD4+ T cells were enriched by magnetic negative selection; naive cells were then positively selected on CD45RA, and the negative fraction formed the memory subset. After blood collection by leukapheresis, PBMCs were isolated using Ficoll-Histopaque density gradient centrifugation and then cryopreserved in the vapor phase of liquid nitrogen. Analytical flow cytometry was used to check the purity and quantity of each magnetically sorted T cell population. Genomic DNA was isolated from every sorted fraction and measured by UV absorbance on a Nanodrop 2000c. The sample comes from a study of shared clonotypes between healthy human individuals (dated by TCRdb to the early 2020s). Turning to the overall study: A couple of women and three men aged 18 to 49 years were included in the cohort. For each donor, three plates each were used for CD4 naive and CD4 memory, two plates were used for CD8 naive, and one plate was used for CD8 memory. To estimate repertoire size and how much clonotypes are shared between individuals, the study performed deep sequencing of blood TCR repertoires from 4 to 6 healthy adults. To increase sequencing depth and limit assay-specific biases, different laboratories used diverse techniques to prepare libraries and sequence TCR repertoires. Leukapheresis yielded between about 0.94 and 9 billion PBMCs per donor. Results the study describes overall, beyond this receptor: Across four donors, 4.5% to 6.5% of naive CD4, roughly 3.3% of naive CD8, 2.3% of memory CD4, and around 0.4% of memory CD8 clonotypes were shared. Pairwise subsampling led to the expectation that sequencing depth would affect the degree of clonotype sharing among donors. Even with the large sequencing depth, rarefaction of the sorted-subset datasets indicated that sequencing was incomplete. Only blood was sampled, and tissue TCR repertoires likely differ from those in blood. Clonotypes shared by all four sorted-subset donors showed higher generation probabilities than non-shared clonotypes. Because the study included only a small number of donors, the genetic and exposure-history diversity represented was limited. Larger estimated clonotype richness was generally found for naive subsets than for memory subsets.

The germline V gene gives CDR1 as SGHTS and CDR2 as YDEGEE. V drops 3 bases and J drops 10 bases, leaving 8 bases in between. Taken from cysteine to phenylalanine, the CDR3 has 11 residues. Of the read, only the CDR3 DNA is kept; its 33 bases are in frame from base 1. This chain joins TRBV5-8 to TRBJ1-5, with the D gene uncertain. The specimen was memory CD4+ T cells sorted from blood. Reading the label with the study, this specimen's cell subset or site is: CD45RA-negative fraction. The receptor was derived from a woman under 40 in good health. The CDR3 protein sequence reads: CASSSFGPQHF. The base sequence is TGTGCCAGCAGCTCCTTCGGACCCCAGCATTTT.